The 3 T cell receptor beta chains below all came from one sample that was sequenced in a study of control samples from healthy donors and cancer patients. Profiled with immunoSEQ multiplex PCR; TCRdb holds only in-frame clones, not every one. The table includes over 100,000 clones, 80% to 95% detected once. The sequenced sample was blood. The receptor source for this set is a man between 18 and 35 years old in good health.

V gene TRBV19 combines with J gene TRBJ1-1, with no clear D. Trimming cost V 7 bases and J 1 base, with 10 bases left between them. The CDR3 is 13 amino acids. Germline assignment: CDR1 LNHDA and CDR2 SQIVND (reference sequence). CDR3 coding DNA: TGTGCCAGTAAGTTCAAATCGAACACTGAAGCTTTCTTT. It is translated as CASKFKSNTEAFF.

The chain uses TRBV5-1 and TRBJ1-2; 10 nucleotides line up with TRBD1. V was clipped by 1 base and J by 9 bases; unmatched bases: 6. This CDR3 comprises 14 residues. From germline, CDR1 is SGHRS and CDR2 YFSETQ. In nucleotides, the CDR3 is TGCGCCAGCAGCTTGACCGGGACAGGGGACAGCTACACCTTC. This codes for CASSLTGTGDSYTF.

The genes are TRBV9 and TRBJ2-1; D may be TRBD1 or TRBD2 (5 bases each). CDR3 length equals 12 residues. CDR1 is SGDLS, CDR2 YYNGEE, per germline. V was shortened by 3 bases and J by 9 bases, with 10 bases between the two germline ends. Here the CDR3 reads CASSDRDPEQFF. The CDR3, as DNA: TGTGCCAGCAGCGACCGGGACCCTGAGCAGTTCTTC.